This T cell receptor beta chain was captured in a study of T cells after yellow fever vaccination. Study-wide results and limits: Secondary responses were weaker yet peaked faster, day 5 versus 15. Post-booster samples contained most primary-vaccination clones (approximately 97% CD4, 88% CD8). The bulk population could contribute abundant contaminating clonotypes to FACS-sorted repertoires.

The 5'RACE template-switching step produced TCR cDNA and added a universal primer site and UMIs. MiXCR, applied by TCRdb to the 5' RACE reads, yields one record per CDR3 protein. The sample lists some 300,000 distinct CDR3 sequences; over 8.5% were seen once. Germline V gene lookup returns CDR1 SGHTA and CDR2 FQGNSA. The germline V and J ends were trimmed by 1 base and 5 bases, with 6 bases remaining between them. This CDR3 has 13 amino acids. For this clonotype: Antigen unknown.

Source: CD4+ T cells sorted from PBMCs, taken 45 days after the yellow fever booster vaccination. The origin of this receptor is a man between 18 and 35 years old who received the YFV17D yellow fever vaccine. The chain has TRBV7-2 and TRBJ1-5; D unresolved. This chain's CDR3 is CASSLVADQPQHF. CDR3 nucleotide sequence: TGTGCCAGCAGCTTAGTAGCGGATCAGCCCCAGCATTTT.